This entry features one TCR beta chain sequence. Its matching antigen is unknown. This specimen comes from a study of T cell clonotyping in hematopoietic cell transplantation. Points from the study as a whole: At the given depth, recipient repertoires were over 95% de novo clonotypes. CD4 and CD8 repertoire contributions could not be separated without sorting. Broader posttransplant TCR repertoire diversity was predicted by graft donor and pretransplant recipient Inverse Simpson Index values.

Trimming removed 4 bases at V and 1 base at J, with 13 bases between. The CDR3 loop spans 15 amino acids. In germline, CDR1 is SNHLY, CDR2 FYNNEI. Produced via immunoSEQ multiplex PCR; TCRdb's table is partial and in-frame only. The table lists some 30,000 clones, approximately 94% of them singletons. The V call is TRBV2, the J call TRBJ1-1; D call uncertain. The clonotype was recovered from a man between 50 and 59 years old in good health. Some clones in this sample may be carry-over from other donors' samples. Sequencing was carried out using peripheral blood mononuclear cells. DNA of the CDR3: TGTGCCAGCAGTGCCCAGGCCCACTCGAACACTGAAGCTTTCTTT. Amino acid sequence: CASSAQAHSNTEAFF.